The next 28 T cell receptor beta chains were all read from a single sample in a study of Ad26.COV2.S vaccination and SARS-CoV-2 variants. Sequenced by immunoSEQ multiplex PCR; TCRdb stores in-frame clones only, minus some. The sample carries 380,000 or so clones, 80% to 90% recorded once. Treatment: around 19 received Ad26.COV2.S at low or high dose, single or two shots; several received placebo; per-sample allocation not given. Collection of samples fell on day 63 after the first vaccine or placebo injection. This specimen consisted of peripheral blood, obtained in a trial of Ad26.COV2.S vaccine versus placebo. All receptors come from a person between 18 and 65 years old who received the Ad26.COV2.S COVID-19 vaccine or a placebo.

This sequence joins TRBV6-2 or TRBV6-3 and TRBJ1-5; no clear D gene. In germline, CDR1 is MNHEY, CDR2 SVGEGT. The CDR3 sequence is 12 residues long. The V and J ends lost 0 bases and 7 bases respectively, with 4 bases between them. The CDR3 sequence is CASSYSEQPQHF. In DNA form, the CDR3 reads TGTGCCAGCAGTTACTCGGAACAGCCCCAGCATTTT.

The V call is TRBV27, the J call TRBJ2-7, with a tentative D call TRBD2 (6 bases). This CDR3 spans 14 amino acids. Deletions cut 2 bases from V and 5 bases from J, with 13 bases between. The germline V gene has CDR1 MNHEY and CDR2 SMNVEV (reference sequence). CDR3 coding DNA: TGTGCCAGCAGTTTAACGGGGGTAACGAACGAGCAGTACTTC. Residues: CASSLTGVTNEQYF.

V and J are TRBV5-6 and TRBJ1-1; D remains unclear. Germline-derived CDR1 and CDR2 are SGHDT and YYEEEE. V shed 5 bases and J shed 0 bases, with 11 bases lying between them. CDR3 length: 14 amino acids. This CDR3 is CASSVRGMNTEAFF. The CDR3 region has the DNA TGTGCCAGCAGTGTAAGAGGGATGAACACTGAAGCTTTCTTT.

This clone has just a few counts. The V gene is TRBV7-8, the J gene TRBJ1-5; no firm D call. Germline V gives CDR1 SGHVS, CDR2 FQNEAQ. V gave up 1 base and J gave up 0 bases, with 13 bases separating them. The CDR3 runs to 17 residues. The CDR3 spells CASSLVARLDSNQPQHF. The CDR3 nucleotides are TGTGCCAGCAGCTTAGTGGCCAGGCTTGATAGCAATCAGCCCCAGCATTTT.

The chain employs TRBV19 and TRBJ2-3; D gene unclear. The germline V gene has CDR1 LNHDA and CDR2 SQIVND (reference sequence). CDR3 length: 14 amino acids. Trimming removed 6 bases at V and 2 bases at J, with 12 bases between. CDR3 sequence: CASRREWTTDTQYF. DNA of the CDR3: TGTGCCAGTAGACGTGAATGGACCACAGATACGCAGTATTTT.

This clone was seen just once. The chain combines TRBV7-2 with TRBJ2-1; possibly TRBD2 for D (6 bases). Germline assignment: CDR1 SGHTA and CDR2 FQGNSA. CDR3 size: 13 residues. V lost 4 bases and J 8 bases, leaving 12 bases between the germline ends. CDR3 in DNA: TGTGCCAGCAGCTCAAGACTAGTAGATGAGCAGTTCTTC. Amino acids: CASSSRLVDEQFF.

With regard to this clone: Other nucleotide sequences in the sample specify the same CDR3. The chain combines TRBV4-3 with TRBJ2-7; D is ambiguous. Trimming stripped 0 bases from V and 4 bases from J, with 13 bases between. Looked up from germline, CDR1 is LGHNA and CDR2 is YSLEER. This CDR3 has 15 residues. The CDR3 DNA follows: TGCGCCAGCAGCCAAGATAAGAGCGACTCTTACGAGCAGTACTTC. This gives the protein CASSQDKSDSYEQYF.

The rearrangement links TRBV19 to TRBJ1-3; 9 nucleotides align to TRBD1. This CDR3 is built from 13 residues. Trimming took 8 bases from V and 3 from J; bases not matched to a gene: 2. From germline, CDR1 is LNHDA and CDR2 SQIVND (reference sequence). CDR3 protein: CASGDRDGNTIYF. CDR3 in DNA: TGTGCCAGTGGGGACAGGGATGGAAACACCATATATTTT. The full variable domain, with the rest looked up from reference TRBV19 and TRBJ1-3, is DGGITQSPKYLFRKEGQNVTLSCEQNLNHDAMYWYRQDPGQGLRLIYYSQIVNDFQKGDIAEGYSVSREKKESFPLTVTSAQKNPTAFYLCASGDRDGNTIYFGEGSWLTVV.

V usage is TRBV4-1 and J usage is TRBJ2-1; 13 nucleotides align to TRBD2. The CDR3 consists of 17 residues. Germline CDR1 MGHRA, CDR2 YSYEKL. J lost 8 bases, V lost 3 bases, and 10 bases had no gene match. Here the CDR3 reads CASSHLGTSGIWHEQFF. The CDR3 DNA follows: TGCGCCAGCAGCCACCTCGGGACTAGCGGGATTTGGCATGAGCAGTTCTTC.

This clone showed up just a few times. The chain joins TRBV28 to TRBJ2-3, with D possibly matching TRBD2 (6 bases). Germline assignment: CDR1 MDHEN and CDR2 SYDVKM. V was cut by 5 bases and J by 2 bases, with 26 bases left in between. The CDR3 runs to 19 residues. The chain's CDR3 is CASSAPGVSNSPHTDTQYF. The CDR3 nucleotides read TGTGCCAGCAGTGCCCCGGGGGTTTCAAACAGCCCCCACACAGATACGCAGTATTTT.

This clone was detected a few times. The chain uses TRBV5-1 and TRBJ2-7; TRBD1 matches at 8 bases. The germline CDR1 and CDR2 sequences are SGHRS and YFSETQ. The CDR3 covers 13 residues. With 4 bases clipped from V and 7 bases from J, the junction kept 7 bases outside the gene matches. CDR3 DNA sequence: TGCGCCAGCAGCCGGACAGGGTTGTGGGAGCAGTACTTC. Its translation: CASSRTGLWEQYF.

CDR3 sequence: CASSRWGELAYNEQFF. Here the CDR3 DNA reads TGTGCCAGCAGCCGGTGGGGGGAGTTGGCCTACAATGAGCAGTTCTTC. This chain uses TRBV28 with TRBJ2-1; the D gene is possibly TRBD2 (6 bases). V dropped 6 bases and J dropped 2 bases, with 17 bases sitting between them. The length of the CDR3 is 16 residues. The germline gives CDR1 MDHEN, CDR2 SYDVKM.

CDR3: CASSQEETSGNTIYF. Written as DNA, the CDR3 is TGTGCCAGCAGCCAGGAAGAAACTTCGGGAAACACCATATATTTT. The chain employs TRBV14 and TRBJ1-3; D gene uncertain. CDR1 and CDR2 (germline): SGHDN, FVKESK. The CDR3 has 15 residues. Trimming pared 3 bases from V and 4 bases from J, leaving 13 bases between.

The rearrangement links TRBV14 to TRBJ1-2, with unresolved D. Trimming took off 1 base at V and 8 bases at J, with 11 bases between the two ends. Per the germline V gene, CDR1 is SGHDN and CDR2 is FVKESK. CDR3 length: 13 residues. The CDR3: CASSQGPVRGYTF. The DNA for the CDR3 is TGTGCCAGCAGCCAAGGTCCGGTTAGGGGCTACACCTTC.

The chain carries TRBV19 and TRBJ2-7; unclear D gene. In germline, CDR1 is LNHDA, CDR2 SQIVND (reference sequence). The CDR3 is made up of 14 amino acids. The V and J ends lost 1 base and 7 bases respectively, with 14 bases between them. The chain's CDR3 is CASSIGNWPEEQYF. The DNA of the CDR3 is TGTGCCAGTAGTATAGGAAACTGGCCGGAAGAGCAGTACTTC.

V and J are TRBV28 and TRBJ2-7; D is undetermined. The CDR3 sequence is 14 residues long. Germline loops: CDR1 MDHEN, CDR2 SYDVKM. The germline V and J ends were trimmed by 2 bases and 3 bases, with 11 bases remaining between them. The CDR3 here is CASSLQDGVYEQYF. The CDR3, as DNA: TGTGCCAGCAGTTTACAGGACGGAGTCTACGAGCAGTACTTC.

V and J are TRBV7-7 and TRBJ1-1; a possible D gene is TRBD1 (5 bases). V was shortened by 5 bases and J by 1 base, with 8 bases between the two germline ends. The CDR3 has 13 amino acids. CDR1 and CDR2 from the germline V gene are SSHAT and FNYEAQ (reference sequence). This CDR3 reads CASSTDRNTEAFF. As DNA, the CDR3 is TGTGCCAGCAGCACCGACAGGAACACTGAAGCTTTCTTT.

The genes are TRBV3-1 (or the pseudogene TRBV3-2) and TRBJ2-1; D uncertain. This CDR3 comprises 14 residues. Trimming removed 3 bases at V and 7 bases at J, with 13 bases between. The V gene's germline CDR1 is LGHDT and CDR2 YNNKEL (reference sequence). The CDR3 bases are TGTGCCAGCAGCCATCCCCCGAGCGTGAATGAGCAGTTCTTC. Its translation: CASSHPPSVNEQFF.

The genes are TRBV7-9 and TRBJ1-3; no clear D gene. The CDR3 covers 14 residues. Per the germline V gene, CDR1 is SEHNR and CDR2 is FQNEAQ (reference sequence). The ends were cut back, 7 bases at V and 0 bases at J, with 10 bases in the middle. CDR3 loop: CASNDRLSGNTIYF. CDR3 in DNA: TGTGCCAGCAACGACCGCCTCTCTGGAAACACCATATATTTT.

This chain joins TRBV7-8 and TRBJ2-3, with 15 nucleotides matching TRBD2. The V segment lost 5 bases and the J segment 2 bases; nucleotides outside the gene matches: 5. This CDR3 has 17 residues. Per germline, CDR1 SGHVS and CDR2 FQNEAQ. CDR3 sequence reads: CASSARTSGGATDTQYF. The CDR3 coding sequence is TGTGCCAGCAGCGCTCGGACTAGCGGGGGGGCCACAGATACGCAGTATTTT.

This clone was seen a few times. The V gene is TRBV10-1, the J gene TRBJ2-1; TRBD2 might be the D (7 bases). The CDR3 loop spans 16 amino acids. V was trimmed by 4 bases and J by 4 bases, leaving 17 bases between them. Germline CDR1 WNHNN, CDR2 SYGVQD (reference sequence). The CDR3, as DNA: TGCGCCAGCAGTGGCCTTACGAGGGGGGGGTACAATGAGCAGTTCTTC. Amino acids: CASSGLTRGGYNEQFF.

The CDR3 DNA is TGTGCCAGCTCACCGACGGACAGGGGGCCCTATGGCTACACCTTC. This codes for CASSPTDRGPYGYTF. V is TRBV18 and J is TRBJ1-2; 11 positions agree with TRBD1. With 3 bases clipped from V and 4 bases from J, the junction kept 4 bases outside the gene matches. The CDR3 runs 15 residues. Per germline, CDR1 KGHSH and CDR2 LQKENI.

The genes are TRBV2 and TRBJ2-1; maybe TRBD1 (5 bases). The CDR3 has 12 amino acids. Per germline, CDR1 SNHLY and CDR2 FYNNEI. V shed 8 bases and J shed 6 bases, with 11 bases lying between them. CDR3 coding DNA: TGTGCCAGCGGGGCGCAGCTCAATGAGCAGTTCTTC. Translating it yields CASGAQLNEQFF.

The CDR3 DNA is TGTGCCACCAGTGATTTCGCGGCACAAGAGGCTAGCGGGAGGCATTCCTACAATGAGCAGTTCTTC. This gives the protein CATSDFAAQEASGRHSYNEQFF. This chain connects TRBV24-1 to TRBJ2-1; 11 nucleotides line up with TRBD2. The CDR3 length is 22 residues. With V trimmed by 1 base and J by 1 base, 17 bases remained unmatched. Germline V gene data show CDR1 as KGHDR and CDR2 as SFDVKD.

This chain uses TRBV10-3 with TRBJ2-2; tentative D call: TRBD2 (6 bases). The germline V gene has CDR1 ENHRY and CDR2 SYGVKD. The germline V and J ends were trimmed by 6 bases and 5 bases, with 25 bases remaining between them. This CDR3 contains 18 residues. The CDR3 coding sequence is TGTGCCATCAGCCTAGGACGAAATAGGAATGGGGGGACCGGGGAGCTGTTTTTT. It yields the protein CAISLGRNRNGGTGELFF.

The CDR3 region has the DNA TGTGCCAGCATCCCCCCCGGCCGGGGGAGGTTGCACAATGAGCAGTTCTTC. Residues: CASIPPGRGRLHNEQFF. The chain links TRBV7-9 to TRBJ2-1; a possible D gene is TRBD2 (6 bases). The germline V gene has CDR1 SEHNR and CDR2 FQNEAQ (reference sequence). The CDR3 has 17 amino acids. Trimming left V 7 bases short and J 5 bases short, with 24 bases between.

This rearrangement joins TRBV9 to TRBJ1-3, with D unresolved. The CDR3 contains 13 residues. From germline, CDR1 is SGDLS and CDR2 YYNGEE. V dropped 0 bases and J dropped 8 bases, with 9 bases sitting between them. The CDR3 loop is CASSVADWDTIYF. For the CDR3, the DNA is TGTGCCAGCAGCGTAGCCGATTGGGACACCATATATTTT. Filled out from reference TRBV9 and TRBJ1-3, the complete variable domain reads DSGVTQTPKHLITATGQRVTLRCSPRSGDLSVYWYQQSLDQGLQFLIQYYNGEERAKGNILERFSAQQFPDLHSELNLSSLELGDSALYFCASSVADWDTIYFGEGSWLTVV.

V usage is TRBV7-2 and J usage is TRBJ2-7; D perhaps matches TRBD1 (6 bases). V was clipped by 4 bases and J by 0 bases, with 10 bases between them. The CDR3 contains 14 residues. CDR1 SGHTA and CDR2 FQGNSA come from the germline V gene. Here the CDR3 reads CASSSGQLSYEQYF. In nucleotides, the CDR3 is TGTGCCAGCAGCTCCGGACAGCTCTCCTACGAGCAGTACTTC.